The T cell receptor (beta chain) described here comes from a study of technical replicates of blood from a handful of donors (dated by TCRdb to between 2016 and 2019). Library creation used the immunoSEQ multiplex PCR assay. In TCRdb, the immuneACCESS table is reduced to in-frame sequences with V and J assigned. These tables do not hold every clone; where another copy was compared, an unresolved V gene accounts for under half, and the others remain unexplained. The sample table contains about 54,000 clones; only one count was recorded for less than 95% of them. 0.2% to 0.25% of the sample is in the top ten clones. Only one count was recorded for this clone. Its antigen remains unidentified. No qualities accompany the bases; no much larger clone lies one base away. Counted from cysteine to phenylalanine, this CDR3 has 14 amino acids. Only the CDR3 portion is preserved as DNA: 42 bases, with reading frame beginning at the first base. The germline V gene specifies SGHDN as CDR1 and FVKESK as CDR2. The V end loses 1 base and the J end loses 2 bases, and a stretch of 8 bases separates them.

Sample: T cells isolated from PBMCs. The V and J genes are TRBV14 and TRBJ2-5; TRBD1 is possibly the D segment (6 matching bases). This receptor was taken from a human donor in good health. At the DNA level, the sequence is TGTGCCAGCAGCCAAGTAGGGGGTCAAGAGACCCAGTACTTC. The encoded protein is CASSQVGGQETQYF.